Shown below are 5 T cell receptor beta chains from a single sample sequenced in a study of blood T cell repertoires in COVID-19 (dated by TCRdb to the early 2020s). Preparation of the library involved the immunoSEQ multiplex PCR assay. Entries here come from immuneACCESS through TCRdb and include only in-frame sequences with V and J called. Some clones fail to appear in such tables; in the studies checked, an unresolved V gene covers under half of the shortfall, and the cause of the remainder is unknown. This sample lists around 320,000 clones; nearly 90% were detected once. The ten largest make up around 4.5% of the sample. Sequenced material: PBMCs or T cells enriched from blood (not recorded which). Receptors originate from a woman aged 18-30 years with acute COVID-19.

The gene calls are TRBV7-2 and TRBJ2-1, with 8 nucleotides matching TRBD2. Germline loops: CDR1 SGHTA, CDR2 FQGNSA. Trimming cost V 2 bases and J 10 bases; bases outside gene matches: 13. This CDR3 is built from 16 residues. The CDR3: CASSLWVAGSDWEQFF. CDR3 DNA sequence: TGTGCCAGCAGCTTATGGGTAGCGGGAAGCGATTGGGAGCAGTTCTTC. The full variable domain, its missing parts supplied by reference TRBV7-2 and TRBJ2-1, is GAGVSQSPSNKVTEKGKDVELRCDPISGHTALYWYRQSLGQGLEFLIYFQGNSAPDKSGLPSDRFSAERTGGSVSTLTIQRTQQEDSAVYLCASSLWVAGSDWEQFFGPGTRLTVL.

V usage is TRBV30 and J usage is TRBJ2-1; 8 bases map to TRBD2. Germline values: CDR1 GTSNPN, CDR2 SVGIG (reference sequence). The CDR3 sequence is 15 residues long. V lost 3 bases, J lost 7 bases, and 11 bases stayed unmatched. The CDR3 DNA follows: TGTGCCTGGAGGGGCGCCAGCGGGAGTGCTAATGAGCAGTTCTTC. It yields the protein CAWRGASGSANEQFF.

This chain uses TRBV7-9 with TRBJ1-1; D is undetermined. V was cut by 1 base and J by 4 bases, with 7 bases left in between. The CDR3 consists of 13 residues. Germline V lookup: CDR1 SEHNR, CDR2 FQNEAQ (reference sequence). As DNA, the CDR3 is TGTGCCAGCAGCTTAGTCTTAGTCACTGAAGCTTTCTTT. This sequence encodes CASSLVLVTEAFF.

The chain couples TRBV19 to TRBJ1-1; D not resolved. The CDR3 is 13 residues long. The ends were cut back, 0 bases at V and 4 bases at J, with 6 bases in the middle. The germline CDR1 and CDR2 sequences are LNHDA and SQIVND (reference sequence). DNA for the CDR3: TGTGCCAGTAGTATAGATCCGAGCACTGAAGCTTTCTTT. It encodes CASSIDPSTEAFF.

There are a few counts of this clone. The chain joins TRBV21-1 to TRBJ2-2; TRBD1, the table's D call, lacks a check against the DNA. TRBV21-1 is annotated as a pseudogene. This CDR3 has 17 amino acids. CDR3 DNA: TGTGCCAGCAGCAACTATGAGACAGGGGCCGACACCGGGGAGCTGTTTTTT. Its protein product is CASSNYETGADTGELFF.